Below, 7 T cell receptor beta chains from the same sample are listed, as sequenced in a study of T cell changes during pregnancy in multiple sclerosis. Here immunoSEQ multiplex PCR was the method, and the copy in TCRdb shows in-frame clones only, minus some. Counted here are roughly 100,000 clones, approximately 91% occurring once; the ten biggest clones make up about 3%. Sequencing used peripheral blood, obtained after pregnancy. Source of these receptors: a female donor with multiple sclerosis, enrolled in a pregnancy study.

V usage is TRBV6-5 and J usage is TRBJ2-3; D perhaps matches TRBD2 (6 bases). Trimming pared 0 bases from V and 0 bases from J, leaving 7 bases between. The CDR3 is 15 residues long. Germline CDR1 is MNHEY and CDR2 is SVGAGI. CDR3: CASSYSGTSTDTQYF. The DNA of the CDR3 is TGTGCCAGCAGTTACTCTGGGACTAGCACAGATACGCAGTATTTT.

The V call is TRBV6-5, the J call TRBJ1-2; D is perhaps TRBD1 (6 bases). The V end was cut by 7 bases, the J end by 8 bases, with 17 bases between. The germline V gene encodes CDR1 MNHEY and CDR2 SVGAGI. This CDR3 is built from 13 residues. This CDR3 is CASTRGMREGYTF. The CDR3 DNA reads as TGTGCCAGCACCAGGGGCATGAGGGAGGGCTACACCTTC.

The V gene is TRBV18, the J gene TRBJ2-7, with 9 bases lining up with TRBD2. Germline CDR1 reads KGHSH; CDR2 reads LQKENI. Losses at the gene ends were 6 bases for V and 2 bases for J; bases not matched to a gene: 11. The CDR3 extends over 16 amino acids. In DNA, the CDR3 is TGTGCCAGCTCTCCGACCTCTAGCGGGGTTACCTACGAGCAGTACTTC. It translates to CASSPTSSGVTYEQYF.

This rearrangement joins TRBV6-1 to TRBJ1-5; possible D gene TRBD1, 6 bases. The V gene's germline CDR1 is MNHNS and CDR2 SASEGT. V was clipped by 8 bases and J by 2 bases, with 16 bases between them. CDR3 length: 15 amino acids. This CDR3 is CASDPFNRGNQPQHF. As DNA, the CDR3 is TGTGCCAGCGACCCGTTTAACAGGGGCAATCAGCCCCAGCATTTT.

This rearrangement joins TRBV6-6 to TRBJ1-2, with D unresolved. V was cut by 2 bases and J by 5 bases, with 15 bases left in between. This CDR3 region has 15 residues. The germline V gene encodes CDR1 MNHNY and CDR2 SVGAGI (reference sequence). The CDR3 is CASSYRQTERYGYTF. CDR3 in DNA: TGTGCCAGCAGTTACCGACAAACAGAAAGATATGGCTACACCTTC.

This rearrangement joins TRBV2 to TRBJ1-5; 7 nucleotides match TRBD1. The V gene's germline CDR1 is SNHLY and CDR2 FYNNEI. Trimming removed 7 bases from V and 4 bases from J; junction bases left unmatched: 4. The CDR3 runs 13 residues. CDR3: CASTGRGNQPQHF. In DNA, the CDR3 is TGTGCCAGCACCGGCAGGGGGAATCAGCCCCAGCATTTT.

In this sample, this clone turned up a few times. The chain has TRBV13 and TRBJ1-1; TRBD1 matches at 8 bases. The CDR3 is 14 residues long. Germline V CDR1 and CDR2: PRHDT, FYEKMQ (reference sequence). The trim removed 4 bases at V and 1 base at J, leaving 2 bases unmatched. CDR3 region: CASSYGTGNTEAFF. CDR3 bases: TGTGCCAGCAGCTATGGGACAGGGAACACTGAAGCTTTCTTT. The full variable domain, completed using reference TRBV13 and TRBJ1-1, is AAGVIQSPRHLIKEKRETATLKCYPIPRHDTVYWYQQGPGQDPQFLISFYEKMQSDKGSIPDRFSAQQFSDYHSELNMSSLELGDSALYFCASSYGTGNTEAFFGQGTRLTVV.